This T cell receptor (beta chain) was captured by sequencing in a study of T cell responses to AZD1222 COVID-19 vaccine. The study, taken as a whole, reports: Every sample of the repertoires postdated the peak T cell response. At baseline, just 5 or 6 AZD1222 recipients tested seropositive.

Timing groups of about 4 and about 12 weeks for second doses were pooled. From germline, CDR1 is LNHDA and CDR2 SQIVND (reference sequence). This CDR3 comprises 13 residues. Trimming pared 5 bases from V and 3 bases from J, leaving 10 bases between. This clone was detected only once. Its cognate antigen is unknown. Libraries were prepared by immunoSEQ multiplex PCR; TCRdb keeps only in-frame clonotypes and omits some of them. The data contain some 150,000 clones, roughly 90% of them seen just once; the ten biggest clones take up about 4.5%. The receptor comes from an adult who received the AZD1222 COVID-19 vaccine. This specimen was peripheral blood, taken 28 days after the second AZD1222 dose. This sequence joins TRBV19 and TRBJ1-1; D perhaps matches TRBD1 (6 bases). The CDR3 bases are TGTGCCAGTAGTGATACAGGGTACACTGAAGCTTTCTTT. Translated: CASSDTGYTEAFF.